The present T cell receptor (beta chain) was sequenced within a study of T-cell reconstitution after alpha-beta-depleted transplantation in children. General study results and limits: Newly produced T cells mostly provided counts and TCRbeta diversity after one year, as hyperexpanded clones declined.

This clonotype was counted a few times. Its target is not known. TCRbeta library construction was performed incorporating unique molecular identifiers. TCRdb passed the PCR reads through MiXCR, listing each CDR3 protein once. In the table there are 750,000 to 950,000 distinct CDR3 sequences, less than 20% of which are singletons. The CDR3 is made up of 14 amino acids. Deletions cut 7 bases from V and 2 bases from J, with 13 bases between. The germline CDR1 and CDR2 sequences are SGHTA and FQGTGA. Here the sequenced sample was PBMCs, mostly from graft donor cells, taken 360 days after TCRalphabeta/CD19-depleted stem cell transplant. This clonotype was obtained from a male patient younger than 18 who had a stem cell transplant for acute lymphoblastic leukemia, so the T cells may come from the graft donor. The genes are TRBV7-3 and TRBJ2-3; a weak D match, TRBD2 (5 bases). DNA of the CDR3: TGTGCCAGCAAAGTAGGGAGAAACACAGATACGCAGTATTTT. Protein product: CASKVGRNTDTQYF.